The T cell receptor (beta chain) described here comes from a study of shared clonotypes between healthy human individuals. Study-level background: The cohort comprised a couple of women and a few men. Their ages spanned 18 to 49 years. Study observations and caveats: Rarefaction showed sorted-subset sequencing was incomplete despite large depth.

This was a deep-level run. Clones were read by immunoSEQ multiplex PCR, and TCRdb kept only the in-frame ones, dropping some. This table has millions of clones, roughly 95% appearing once. The junction had 5 bases not matched to a gene; V was cut back by 3 bases and J by 0 bases. This CDR3 spans 17 amino acids. Germline V gene lookup returns CDR1 MDHEN and CDR2 SYDVKM. All of the donors resided in Nashville, Tennessee, and each was a Caucasian adult. As to this clone: Its antigen is as yet unknown.

The sequence derives from a man younger than 30 in good health. This rearrangement joins TRBV28 to TRBJ2-2; TRBD2 agrees at 9 bases. The specimen sequenced was naive CD4+ T cells sorted from blood. Subset specified: CD45RA+ positively selected. CDR3 protein: CASSFFIAGANTGELFF. The DNA of the CDR3 is TGTGCCAGCAGTTTCTTTATAGCGGGGGCGAACACCGGGGAGCTGTTTTTT.